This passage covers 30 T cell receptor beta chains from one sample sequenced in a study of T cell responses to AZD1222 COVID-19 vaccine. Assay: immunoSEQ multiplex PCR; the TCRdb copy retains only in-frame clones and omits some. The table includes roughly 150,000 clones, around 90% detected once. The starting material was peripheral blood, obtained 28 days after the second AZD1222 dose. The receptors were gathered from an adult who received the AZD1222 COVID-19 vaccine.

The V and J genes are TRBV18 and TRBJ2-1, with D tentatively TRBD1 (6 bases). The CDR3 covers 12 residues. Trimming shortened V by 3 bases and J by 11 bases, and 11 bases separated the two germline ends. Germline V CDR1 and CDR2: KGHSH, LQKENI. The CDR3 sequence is CASSPQGFQQFF. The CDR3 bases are TGTGCCAGCTCACCCCAGGGGTTTCAGCAGTTCTTC.

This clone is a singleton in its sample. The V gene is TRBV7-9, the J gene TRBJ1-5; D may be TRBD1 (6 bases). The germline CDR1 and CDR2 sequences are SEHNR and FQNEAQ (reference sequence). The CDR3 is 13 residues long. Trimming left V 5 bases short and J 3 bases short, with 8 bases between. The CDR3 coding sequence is TGTGCCAGCAGCCGGGACACCAATCAGCCCCAGCATTTT. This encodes CASSRDTNQPQHF.

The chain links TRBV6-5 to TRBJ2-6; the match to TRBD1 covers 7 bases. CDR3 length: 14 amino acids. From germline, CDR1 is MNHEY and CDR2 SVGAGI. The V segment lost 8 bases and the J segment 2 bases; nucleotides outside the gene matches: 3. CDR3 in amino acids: CASDRVPGANVLTF. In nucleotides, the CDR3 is TGTGCCAGCGACAGGGTTCCTGGGGCCAACGTCCTGACTTTC.

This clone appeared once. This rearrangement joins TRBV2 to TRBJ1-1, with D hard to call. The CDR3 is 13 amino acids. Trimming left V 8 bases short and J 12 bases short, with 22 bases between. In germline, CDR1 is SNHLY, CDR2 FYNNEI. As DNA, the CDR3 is TGTGCCAGCTTGAGCGGGCAAAGGACCGGTTCTTTCTTT. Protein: CASLSGQRTGSFF.

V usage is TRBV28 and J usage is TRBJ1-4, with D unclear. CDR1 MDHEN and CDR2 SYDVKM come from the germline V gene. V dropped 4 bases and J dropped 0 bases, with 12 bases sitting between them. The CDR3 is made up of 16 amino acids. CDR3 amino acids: CASSWAAVSTNEKLFF. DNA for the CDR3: TGTGCCAGCAGTTGGGCGGCGGTGTCAACTAATGAAAAACTGTTTTTT.

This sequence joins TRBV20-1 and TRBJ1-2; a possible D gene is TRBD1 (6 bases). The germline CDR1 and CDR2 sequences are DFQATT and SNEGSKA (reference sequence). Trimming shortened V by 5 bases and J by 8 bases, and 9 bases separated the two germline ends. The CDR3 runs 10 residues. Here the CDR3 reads CSAPGVGYTF. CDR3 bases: TGCAGTGCTCCAGGGGTGGGCTACACCTTC.

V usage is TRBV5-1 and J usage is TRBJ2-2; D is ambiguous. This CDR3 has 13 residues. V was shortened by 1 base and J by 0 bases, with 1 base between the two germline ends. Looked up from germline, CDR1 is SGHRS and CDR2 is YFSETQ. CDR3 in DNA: TGCGCCAGCAGCTTGACGAACACCGGGGAGCTGTTTTTT. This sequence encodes CASSLTNTGELFF. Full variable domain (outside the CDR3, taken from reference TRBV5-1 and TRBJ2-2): KAGVTQTPRYLIKTRGQQVTLSCSPISGHRSVSWYQQTPGQGLQFLFEYFSETQRNKGNFPGRFSGRQFSNSRSEMNVSTLELGDSALYLCASSLTNTGELFFGEGSRLTVL.

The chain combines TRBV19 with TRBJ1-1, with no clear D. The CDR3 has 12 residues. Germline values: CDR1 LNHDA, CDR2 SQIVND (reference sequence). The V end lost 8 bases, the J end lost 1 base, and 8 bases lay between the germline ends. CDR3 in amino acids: CASGHGNTEAFF. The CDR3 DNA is TGTGCCAGTGGTCACGGGAACACTGAAGCTTTCTTT.

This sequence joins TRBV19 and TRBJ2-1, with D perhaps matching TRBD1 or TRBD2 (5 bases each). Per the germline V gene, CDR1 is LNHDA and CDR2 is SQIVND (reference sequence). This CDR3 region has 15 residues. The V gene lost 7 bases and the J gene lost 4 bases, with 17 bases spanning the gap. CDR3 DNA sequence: TGTGCCAGTACCCGGGGACGGTCCCTATACAATGAGCAGTTCTTC. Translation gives CASTRGRSLYNEQFF.

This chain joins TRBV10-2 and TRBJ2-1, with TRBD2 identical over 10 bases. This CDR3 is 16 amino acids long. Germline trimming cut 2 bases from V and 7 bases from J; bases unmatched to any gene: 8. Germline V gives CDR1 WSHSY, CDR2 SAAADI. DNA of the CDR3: TGCGCCAGCAGTGAGAGGGGACTAGCGTCCTCAAATGAGCAGTTCTTC. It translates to CASSERGLASSNEQFF.

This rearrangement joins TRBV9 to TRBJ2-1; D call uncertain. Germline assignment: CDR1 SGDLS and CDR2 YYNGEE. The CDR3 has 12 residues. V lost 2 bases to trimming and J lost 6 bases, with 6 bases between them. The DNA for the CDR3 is TGTGCCAGCAGCGTGAGCAGCAATGAGCAGTTCTTC. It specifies CASSVSSNEQFF.

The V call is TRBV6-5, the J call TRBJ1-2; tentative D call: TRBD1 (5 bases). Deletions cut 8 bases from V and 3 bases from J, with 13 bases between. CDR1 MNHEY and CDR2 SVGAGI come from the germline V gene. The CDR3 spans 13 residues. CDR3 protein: CASSQGSDYGYTF. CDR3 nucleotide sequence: TGTGCCAGCTCCCAGGGATCAGACTATGGCTACACCTTC.

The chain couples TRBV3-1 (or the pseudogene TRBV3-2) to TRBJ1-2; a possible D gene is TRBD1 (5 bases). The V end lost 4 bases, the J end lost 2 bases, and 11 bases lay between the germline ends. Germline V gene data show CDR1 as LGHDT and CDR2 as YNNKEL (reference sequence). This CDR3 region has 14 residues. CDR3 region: CASSPLGVNYGYTF. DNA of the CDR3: TGTGCCAGCAGCCCTTTGGGGGTGAACTATGGCTACACCTTC.

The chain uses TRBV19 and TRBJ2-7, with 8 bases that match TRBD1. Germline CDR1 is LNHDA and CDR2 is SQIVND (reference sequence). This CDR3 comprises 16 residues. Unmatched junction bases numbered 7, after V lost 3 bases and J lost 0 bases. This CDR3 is CASSMSDRGPSYEQYF. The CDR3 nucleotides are TGTGCCAGTAGTATGAGCGACAGGGGACCCTCCTACGAGCAGTACTTC.

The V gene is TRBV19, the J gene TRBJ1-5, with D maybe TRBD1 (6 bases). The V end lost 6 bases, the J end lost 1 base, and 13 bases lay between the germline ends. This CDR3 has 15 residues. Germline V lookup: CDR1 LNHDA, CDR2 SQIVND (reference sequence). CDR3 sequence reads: CASRPTGPSNQPQHF. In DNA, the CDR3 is TGTGCCAGTAGGCCCACAGGGCCAAGCAATCAGCCCCAGCATTTT.

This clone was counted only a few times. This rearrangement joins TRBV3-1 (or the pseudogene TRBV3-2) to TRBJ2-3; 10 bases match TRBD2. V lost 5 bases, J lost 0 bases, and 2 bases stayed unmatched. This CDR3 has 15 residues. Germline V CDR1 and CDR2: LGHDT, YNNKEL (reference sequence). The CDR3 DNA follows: TGTGCCAGCAGCTCTAGCGGGGGAAGCACAGATACGCAGTATTTT. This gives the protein CASSSSGGSTDTQYF.

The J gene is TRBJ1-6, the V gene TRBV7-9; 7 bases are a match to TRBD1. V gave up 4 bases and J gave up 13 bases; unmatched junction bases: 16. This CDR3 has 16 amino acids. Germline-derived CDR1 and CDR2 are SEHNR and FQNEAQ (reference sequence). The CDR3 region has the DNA TGTGCCAGCAGCTCCCGGCTGGACAGGAGTTATTTGCCCCTCCACTTT. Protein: CASSSRLDRSYLPLHF.

The CDR3 protein is CASSETHPGQVTGELFF. The DNA of the CDR3 is TGTGCCAGCAGTGAAACCCATCCGGGACAGGTGACCGGGGAGCTGTTTTTT. The V and J genes are TRBV6-1 and TRBJ2-2; 8 bases agree with TRBD1. V shed 2 bases and J 5 bases; nucleotides not matched to a gene: 10. Germline CDR1 reads MNHNS; CDR2 reads SASEGT. CDR3 length: 17 residues.

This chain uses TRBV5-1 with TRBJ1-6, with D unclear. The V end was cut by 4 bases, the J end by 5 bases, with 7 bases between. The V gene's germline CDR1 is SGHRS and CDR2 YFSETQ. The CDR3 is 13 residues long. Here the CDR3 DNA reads TGCGCCAGCAGCCAGGCCGATAATTCACCCCTCCACTTT. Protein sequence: CASSQADNSPLHF.

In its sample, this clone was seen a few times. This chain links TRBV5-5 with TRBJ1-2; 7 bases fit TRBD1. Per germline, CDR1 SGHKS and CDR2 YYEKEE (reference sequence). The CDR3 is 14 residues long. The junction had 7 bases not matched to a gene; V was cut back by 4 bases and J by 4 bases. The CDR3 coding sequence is TGTGCCAGCAGCCGCGGGGACAGCCGCTATGGCTACACCTTC. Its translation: CASSRGDSRYGYTF.

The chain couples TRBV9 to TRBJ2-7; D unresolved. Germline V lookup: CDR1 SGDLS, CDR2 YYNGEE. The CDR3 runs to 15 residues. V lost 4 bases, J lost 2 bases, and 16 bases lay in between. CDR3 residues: CASSIRGEGPYEQYF. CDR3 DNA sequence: TGTGCCAGCAGCATTAGAGGTGAAGGGCCCTACGAGCAGTACTTC. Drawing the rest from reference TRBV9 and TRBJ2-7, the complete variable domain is DSGVTQTPKHLITATGQRVTLRCSPRSGDLSVYWYQQSLDQGLQFLIQYYNGEERAKGNILERFSAQQFPDLHSELNLSSLELGDSALYFCASSIRGEGPYEQYFGPGTRLTVT.

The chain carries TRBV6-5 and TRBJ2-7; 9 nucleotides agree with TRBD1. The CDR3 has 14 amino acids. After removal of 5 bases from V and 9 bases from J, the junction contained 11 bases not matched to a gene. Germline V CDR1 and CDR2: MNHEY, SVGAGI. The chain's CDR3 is CASSLGQGPGGQYF. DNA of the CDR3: TGTGCCAGCAGTCTCGGACAGGGGCCGGGCGGGCAGTACTTC.

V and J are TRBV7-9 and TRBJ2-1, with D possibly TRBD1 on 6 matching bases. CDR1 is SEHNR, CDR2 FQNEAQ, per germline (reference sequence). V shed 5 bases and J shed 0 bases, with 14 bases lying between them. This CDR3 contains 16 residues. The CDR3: CASSPSGQSSYNEQFF. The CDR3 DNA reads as TGTGCCAGCAGCCCATCAGGACAGAGCTCCTACAATGAGCAGTTCTTC.

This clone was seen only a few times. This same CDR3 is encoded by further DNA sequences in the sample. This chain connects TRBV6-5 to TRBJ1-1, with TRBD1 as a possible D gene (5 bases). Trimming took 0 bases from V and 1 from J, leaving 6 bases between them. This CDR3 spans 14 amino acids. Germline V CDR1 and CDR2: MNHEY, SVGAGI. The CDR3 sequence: CASSYSGGNTEAFF. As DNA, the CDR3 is TGTGCCAGCAGTTACTCTGGGGGGAACACTGAAGCTTTCTTT.

DNA for the CDR3: TGTGCCAGAGGGGGGGGCGCGGGCACAGATACGCAGTATTTT. It yields the protein CARGGGAGTDTQYF. This chain joins TRBV2 and TRBJ2-3; tentative D call: TRBD2 (7 bases). Germline V gives CDR1 SNHLY, CDR2 FYNNEI. Trimming left V 9 bases short and J 1 base short, with 14 bases between. The CDR3 has 14 residues.

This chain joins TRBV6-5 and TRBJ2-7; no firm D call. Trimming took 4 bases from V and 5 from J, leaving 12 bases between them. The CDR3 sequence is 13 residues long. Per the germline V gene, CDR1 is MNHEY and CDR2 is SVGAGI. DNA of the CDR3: TGTGCCAGCAGTTTCGGTTCCTCGGACGAGCAGTACTTC. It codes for CASSFGSSDEQYF.

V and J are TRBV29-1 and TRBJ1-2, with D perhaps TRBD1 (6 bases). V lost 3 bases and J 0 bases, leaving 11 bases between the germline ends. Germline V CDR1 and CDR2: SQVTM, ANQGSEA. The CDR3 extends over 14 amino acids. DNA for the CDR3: TGCAGCGTTGATGATGGACAGACTAACTATGGCTACACCTTC. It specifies CSVDDGQTNYGYTF. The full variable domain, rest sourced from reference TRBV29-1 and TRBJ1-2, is SAVISQKPSRDICQRGTSLTIQCQVDSQVTMMFWYRQQPGQSLTLIATANQGSEATYESGFVIDKFPISRPNLTFSTLTVSNMSPEDSSIYLCSVDDGQTNYGYTFGSGTRLTVV.

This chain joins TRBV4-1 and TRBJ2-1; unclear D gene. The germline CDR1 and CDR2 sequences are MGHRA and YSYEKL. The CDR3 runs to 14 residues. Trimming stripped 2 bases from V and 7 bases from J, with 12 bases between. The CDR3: CASSQPSGGNEQFF. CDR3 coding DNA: TGCGCCAGCAGCCAACCCTCAGGTGGAAATGAGCAGTTCTTC.

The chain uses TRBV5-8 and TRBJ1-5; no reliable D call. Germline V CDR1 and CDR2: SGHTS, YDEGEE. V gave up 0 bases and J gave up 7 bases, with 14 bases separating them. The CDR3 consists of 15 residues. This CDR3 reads CASSLGAGVGQPQHF. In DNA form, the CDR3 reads TGTGCCAGCAGCTTGGGAGCCGGGGTTGGCCAGCCCCAGCATTTT.

CDR3 amino acids: CAISHDRISYNEQFF. Here the CDR3 DNA reads TGTGCCATCAGCCACGACAGGATCTCCTACAATGAGCAGTTCTTC. The chain is built from TRBV10-3 and TRBJ2-1; a possible D gene is TRBD1 (6 bases). The CDR3 consists of 15 residues. The germline gives CDR1 ENHRY, CDR2 SYGVKD. Trimming stripped 6 bases from V and 0 bases from J, with 12 bases between.